The 8 T cell receptor beta chains below come from one sample, sequenced in a study of low-dose radiotherapy and immunotherapy resistance in tumors. A roughly 20-cycle PCR with a constant-region primer and V-primer adapter amplified TCRs. TCRdb analysed the reads with MiXCR anew, one entry per CDR3 protein. The sample holds 50,000 or so distinct CDR3 sequences, around 34% seen once. Stated time point: after trial treatment. The treatment here: LDRT plus nivolumab, ipilimumab, low-dose cyclophosphamide and aspirin (RACIN trial). The sequences come from PBMCs, collected after low-dose radiotherapy plus immunotherapy. The source of these receptors is a male donor with rectosigmoid adenocarcinoma.

This clonotype has at least ten counts. The chain couples TRBV12-3 or TRBV12-4 to TRBJ2-3; 10 nucleotides match TRBD1. CDR3 length: 16 residues. Trimming removed 3 bases from V and 7 bases from J; junction bases left unmatched: 10. The CDR3 loop is CASSFDGQGVRNTQYF. CDR3 DNA sequence: TGTGCCAGCAGTTTCGACGGACAGGGGGTCCGGAATACGCAGTATTTT.

The chain is built from TRBV9 and TRBJ2-4; 12 nucleotides agree with TRBD1. Losses at the gene ends were 3 bases for V and 1 base for J; bases not matched to a gene: 2. CDR3 size: 16 residues. Germline V lookup: CDR1 SGDLS, CDR2 YYNGEE. DNA of the CDR3: TGTGCCAGCAGCGGGGGACAGGGGGCTGCCAAAAACATTCAGTACTTC. Translation gives CASSGGQGAAKNIQYF. Together with reference TRBV9 and TRBJ2-4, the CDR3 gives the full variable domain: DSGVTQTPKHLITATGQRVTLRCSPRSGDLSVYWYQQSLDQGLQFLIQYYNGEERAKGNILERFSAQQFPDLHSELNLSSLELGDSALYFCASSGGQGAAKNIQYFGAGTRLSVL.

This clonotype was seen ten or more times. The V and J genes are TRBV29-1 and TRBJ2-2; D is unresolved. V was pared by 6 bases and J by 7 bases, with 18 bases between. Germline CDR1 reads SQVTM; CDR2 reads ANQGSEA. The CDR3 is made up of 14 amino acids. CDR3 loop: CSVPPSEDGGELFF. The CDR3 nucleotides read TGCAGCGTCCCCCCCTCGGAAGACGGCGGGGAGCTGTTTTTT.

This clonotype was counted ten times or more. The V call is TRBV9, the J call TRBJ2-1, with 8 positions matching TRBD2. CDR1 is SGDLS, CDR2 YYNGEE, per germline. The ends lost 0 bases at V and 4 bases at J; junction bases unmatched: 15. CDR3 length equals 19 residues. The CDR3: CASSVEGGGLDFIYNEQFF. Written as DNA, the CDR3 is TGTGCCAGCAGCGTAGAGGGAGGGGGACTAGACTTCATTTACAATGAGCAGTTCTTC.

This clonotype was observed many times. The rearrangement joins TRBV20-1 to TRBJ1-5; 7 bases fit TRBD1. Trimming cost V 1 base and J 4 bases; bases outside gene matches: 4. Germline V gene sequence: CDR1 DFQATT, CDR2 SNEGSKA (reference sequence). The CDR3 consists of 14 residues. CDR3 nucleotide sequence: TGCAGTGCTAGAGGGGGACAGCTTAATCAGCCCCAGCATTTT. This encodes CSARGGQLNQPQHF.

This clonotype came up a few times. The junction departs from the called germline gene at one end, perhaps through a read error. The chain employs TRBV5-3 and TRBJ2-3, with D hard to call. TRBV5-3 is placed among ORFs of uncertain function. This CDR3 spans 16 amino acids. CDR3 in DNA: TGTGCCAGCAGCTTAGTTTGGAAAATAAGCACAGATACGCAGTATTTT. Its protein is CASSLVWKISTDTQYF.

The V and J genes are TRBV19 and TRBJ2-7; TRBD1 matches at 9 bases. This CDR3 has 15 residues. The V and J ends lost 2 bases and 0 bases, in that order; junction bases with no gene match: 2. CDR1 and CDR2 from the germline V gene are LNHDA and SQIVND (reference sequence). CDR3 nucleotide sequence: TGTGCCAGTAGTATAACAGGGGGCTTCTCCTACGAGCAGTACTTC. As protein: CASSITGGFSYEQYF. Filled out from reference TRBV19 and TRBJ2-7, the complete variable domain reads DGGITQSPKYLFRKEGQNVTLSCEQNLNHDAMYWYRQDPGQGLRLIYYSQIVNDFQKGDIAEGYSVSREKKESFPLTVTSAQKNPTAFYLCASSITGGFSYEQYFGPGTRLTVT.

This clonotype has a count of ten or more. The CDR3 DNA reads as TGTGCCAGCCATAGGACGGGGGACAATGAGCAGTTCTTC. Translation: CASHRTGDNEQFF. The rearrangement uses TRBV6-2 or TRBV6-3 and TRBJ2-1, with D maybe TRBD2 (6 bases). This CDR3 region has 13 residues. The germline CDR1 and CDR2 sequences are MNHEY and SVGEGT. Trimming took 8 bases from V and 5 from J, leaving 13 bases between them.